This T cell receptor beta chain appears in the sequencing data of a study of cytomegalovirus exposure and HLA in healthy donors. Findings of the study overall: Prior analysis indicated that the majority of TCR beta V segments exhibited productivity approximately 87% or approximately 30% of the time. Later analysis suggested most CMV-associated TCR beta chains were HLA-restricted.

The CDR3 covers 16 residues. CDR1 and CDR2 (germline): SGHAT, FQNNGV. Amplification used 60 Vbeta primers and 13 Jbeta primers. Under the authors' procedure: In a later analysis, of 70 million to 85 million unique beta chains, 9 million to 11 million appeared in at least two donors. Only in-frame clones appear in the TCRdb table, and some are missing; sequencing was by immunoSEQ multiplex PCR. That table furnishes V, J and clone size, whereas the DNA furnished D and trimming. The sample carries some 200,000 clones, 62% recorded once. With regard to this clone: Its antigen is unidentified. Relative to the germline gene, one junction end is altered; a read error may explain this.

The source material was PBMCs. The rearrangement links TRBV11-2 to TRBJ2-4, with 10 bases aligning to TRBD2. This sequence was found in a man in his forties in good health and CMV-seronegative. CDR3 sequence: CASSLEASGGWNIQYF. The DNA of the CDR3 is TGTGCCAGCAGCCTAGAGGCTAGCGGGGGTTGGAACATTCAGTACTTC.